This T cell receptor beta chain originates from a study of T cells after yellow fever vaccination. TCR cDNA was made by 5'RACE template switching, adding a universal primer site and UMIs. TCRdb recomputed calls from the 5' RACE reads with MiXCR, one row per CDR3 protein. The repertoire includes under 550,000 distinct CDR3 sequences, 20% to 25% of them detected once, and about a sixth sits in the top ten. General study results and limits: In FACS-sorted repertoires, abundant clonotypes from the bulk population could appear as contaminants. Among primary-vaccination clones, most reappeared after the booster, at almost 98% for CD4 and around 90% for CD8. On re-exposure, the response was weaker but peaked faster, at day 5 versus 15.

Points on this clonotype: The antigen is undetermined.

Unmatched junction bases numbered 5, after V lost 6 bases and J lost 1 base. This CDR3 spans 14 amino acids. The sequence came from a man aged 18 to 29 who received the YFV17D yellow fever vaccine. The sequencing used PBMCs, collected less than 25 days after the first yellow fever vaccination. The gene calls are TRBV12-3 or TRBV12-4 and TRBJ1-2, with 7 positions matching TRBD1. The CDR3 nucleotides read TGTGCCAGCAGCCGACAGGGCTATAACTATGGCTACACCTTC. It codes for CASSRQGYNYGYTF.